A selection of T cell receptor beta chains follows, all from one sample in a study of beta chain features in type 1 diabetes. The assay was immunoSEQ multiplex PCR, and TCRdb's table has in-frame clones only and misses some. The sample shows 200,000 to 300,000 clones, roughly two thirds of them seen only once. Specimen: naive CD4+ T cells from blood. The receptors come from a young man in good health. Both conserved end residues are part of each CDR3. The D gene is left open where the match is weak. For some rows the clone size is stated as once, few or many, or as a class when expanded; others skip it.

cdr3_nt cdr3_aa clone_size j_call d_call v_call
TGCGCCAGCGTCGTCGGGCAGGGGAATTCACCCCTCCACTTT CASVVGQGNSPLHF - TRBJ1-6 - TRBV5-1
TGCAGCGTTGAGGAGAGGGGTTATAGCAATCAGCCCCAGCATTTT CSVEERGYSNQPQHF - TRBJ1-5 - TRBV29-1
TGTGCCAGCAGCTTTTTGTCCGGGACAACTTACAATGAGCAGTTCTTC CASSFLSGTTYNEQFF - TRBJ2-1 - TRBV7-9
TGTGCCAGCAGTTATGGACTCTTCGAGTACTTC CASSYGLFEYF - TRBJ2-4 - TRBV6-5
TGTGCCTGGAGTATTCGGACAGGGGGTCAGCCCCAGCATTTT CAWSIRTGGQPQHF - TRBJ1-5 TRBD1 TRBV30
TGTGCCATCAGTGAGCCCCCGTGGCGGAACACAGATACGCAGTATTTT CAISEPPWRNTDTQYF few TRBJ2-3 - TRBV10-3
TGTGCCAGCAGTTTGATAGATACGCAGTATTTT CASSLIDTQYF few TRBJ2-3 - TRBV28
TGTGCCAGCAGCTCCGGGACCATGGGCGAGCAGTACTTC CASSSGTMGEQYF few TRBJ2-7 - TRBV9
TGTGCCAGCTCAACAACTAACTATGGCTACACCTTC CASSTTNYGYTF - TRBJ1-2 - TRBV18
TGTGCCAGCAGACCCGGACTGGCTGGGACGCAGTATTTT CASRPGLAGTQYF few TRBJ2-3 - TRBV7-9
TGTGCCAGCAGCCTGGACAGGCCAATCACAGATACGCAGTATTTT CASSLDRPITDTQYF - TRBJ2-3 TRBD1 TRBV7-2
TGTGCCTGGGACAGGGTCGTGAACACTGAAGCTTTCTTT CAWDRVVNTEAFF few TRBJ1-1 TRBD1 TRBV30